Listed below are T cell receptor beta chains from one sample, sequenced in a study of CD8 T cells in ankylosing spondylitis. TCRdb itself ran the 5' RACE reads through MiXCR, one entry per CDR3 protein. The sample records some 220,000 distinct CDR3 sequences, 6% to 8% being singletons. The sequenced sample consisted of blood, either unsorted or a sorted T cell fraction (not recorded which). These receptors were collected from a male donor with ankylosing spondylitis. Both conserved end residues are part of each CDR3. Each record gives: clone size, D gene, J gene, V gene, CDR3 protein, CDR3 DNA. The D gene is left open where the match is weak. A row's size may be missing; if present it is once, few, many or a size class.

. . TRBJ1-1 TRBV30 CAWSVDFSNTEAFF TGTGCCTGGAGTGTAGATTTCAGCAACACTGAAGCTTTCTTT
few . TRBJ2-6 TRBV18 CASSPRTVFASGANVLTF TGTGCCAGCTCACCGCGGACAGTCTTCGCCTCTGGGGCCAACGTCCTGACTTTC
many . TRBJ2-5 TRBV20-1 CSARPLELPQETQYF TGCAGTGCTAGACCCCTTGAACTCCCCCAAGAGACCCAGTACTTC
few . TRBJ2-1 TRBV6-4 CASSDFPRVDDNEQFF TGTGCCAGCAGTGACTTCCCTAGGGTTGACGACAATGAGCAGTTCTTC
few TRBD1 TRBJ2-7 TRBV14 CASSGWTGVYEQYF TGTGCCAGCAGCGGATGGACAGGGGTCTACGAGCAGTACTTC
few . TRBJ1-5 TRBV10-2 CASRPGSPSSQPQHF TGCGCCAGCAGACCCGGGTCCCCATCAAGTCAGCCCCAGCATTTT
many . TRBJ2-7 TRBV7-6 CASSLELTGSSYEQYF TGTGCCAGCAGCTTAGAATTAACGGGGAGCTCCTACGAGCAGTACTTC
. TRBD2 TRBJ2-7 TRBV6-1 CASSLLAGGRHEQYF TGTGCCAGCAGCCTTCTAGCGGGAGGCCGGCACGAGCAGTACTTC
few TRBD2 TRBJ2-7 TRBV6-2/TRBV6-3 CASSYPGTSGEIWSYEQYF TGTGCCAGCAGTTACCCCGGGACTAGCGGGGAAATTTGGTCCTACGAGCAGTACTTC
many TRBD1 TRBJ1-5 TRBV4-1 CASSLYSTGDVQGQHF TGCGCCAGCAGCCTCTATTCGACAGGGGACGTACAGGGCCAGCATTTT